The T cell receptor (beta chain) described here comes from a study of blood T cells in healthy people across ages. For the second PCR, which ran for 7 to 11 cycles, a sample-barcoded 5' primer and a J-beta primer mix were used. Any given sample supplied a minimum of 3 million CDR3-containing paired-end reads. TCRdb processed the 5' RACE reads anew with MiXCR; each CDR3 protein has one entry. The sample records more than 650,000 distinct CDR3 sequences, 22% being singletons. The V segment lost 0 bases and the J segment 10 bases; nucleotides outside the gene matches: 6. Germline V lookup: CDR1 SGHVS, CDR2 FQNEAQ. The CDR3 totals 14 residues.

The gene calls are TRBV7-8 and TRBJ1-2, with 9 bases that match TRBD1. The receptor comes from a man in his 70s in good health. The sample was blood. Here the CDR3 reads CASSLAGTGSHYTF. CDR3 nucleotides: TGTGCCAGCAGCTTAGCCGGGACAGGGTCGCACTACACCTTC.